Included here is one TCR beta chain sequence, with context. As yet, its antigen is unknown. Trimming left V 5 bases short and J 2 bases short, with 13 bases between. This CDR3 is built from 15 residues. Germline values: CDR1 MNHEY, CDR2 SMNVEV (reference sequence). Sequencing used immunoSEQ multiplex PCR; TCRdb keeps in-frame clones, though not all of them. The table has more than 95,000 clones, 90% seen once; the top ten hold more than 6%. The data derive from a study of T cell responses to AZD1222 COVID-19 vaccine. Study context: Second-dose intervals near 4 or 12 weeks were combined. Study-wide results and limits: Donor demographics were predominantly white British with a female majority; clonal diversity may be underestimated. Spike-specific TCRs gained breadth and depth after people received two AZD1222 doses.

This clonotype was sampled from an adult in good health. The chain recombines TRBV27 with TRBJ2-1; D gene uncertain. Specimen: peripheral blood, collected on day 0 of AZD1222 vaccination. Here the CDR3 reads CASSPRAVPYNEQFF. The CDR3 DNA sequence: TGTGCCAGCAGTCCCCGGGCAGTTCCCTACAATGAGCAGTTCTTC.